The TCR beta chain under discussion was sequenced for a study of vaccination and CD4 T cells after COVID-19. The Oncomine TCR Beta short-read assay was applied to DNA of cultured CD4+ T cells. It was cultured CD4+ T cells from which genomic DNA was extracted. TCRdb fed the PCR reads into MiXCR, producing one record per CDR3 protein. The sample contains about 12,000 distinct CDR3 sequences, more than 30% of which appear only once. Remarks on this clonotype: Its antigen is undetermined.

As for treatment: approximately nine-day PBMC culture with coronavirus spike peptide pools or control peptides (ViraFEST assay). The receptor was isolated from a human donor who had recovered from COVID-19. Source: CD4+ T cells from blood, cultured in vitro, taken after SARS-CoV-2 vaccination.

Written as DNA, the CDR3 is TGCGCCAGCATGAGGGTCGGAACGGGGGGTTCCCAAGAGACCCAGTACTTC. This translates into CASMRVGTGGSQETQYF. The V call is TRBV5-1, the J call TRBJ2-5, with TRBD2 identical over 7 bases. This CDR3 has 17 amino acids. The J segment lost 1 base and the V segment lost 6 bases, leaving 15 bases of the junction unmatched. Per germline, CDR1 SGHRS and CDR2 YFSETQ. The full variable domain, rest sourced from reference TRBV5-1 and TRBJ2-5, is KAGVTQTPRYLIKTRGQQVTLSCSPISGHRSVSWYQQTPGQGLQFLFEYFSETQRNKGNFPGRFSGRQFSNSRSEMNVSTLELGDSALYLCASMRVGTGGSQETQYFGPGTRLLVL.